Shown below are 26 T cell receptor beta chains from a single sample sequenced in a study of Ad26.COV2.S vaccination and SARS-CoV-2 variants. Stated treatment: 15 to 20 received Ad26.COV2.S at low or high dose, single or two shots; several received placebo; per-sample allocation not given. Vaccine and placebo recipients were sampled on day 63 after the first injection. Sequenced by immunoSEQ multiplex PCR; TCRdb stores in-frame clones only, minus some. The profile shows more than 350,000 clones, 80% to 95% of them singletons. Here the sequenced sample was peripheral blood, taken in a trial of Ad26.COV2.S vaccine versus placebo. All receptors derive from a person aged 18-60 years who received the Ad26.COV2.S COVID-19 vaccine or a placebo.

V is TRBV7-2 and J is TRBJ1-1; tentatively, D is TRBD1 (5 bases). CDR3 length: 15 residues. Germline lookup yields CDR1 SGHTA and CDR2 FQGNSA. The ends were cut back, 3 bases at V and 4 bases at J, with 15 bases in the middle. The CDR3 sequence is CASSFIGAPGTEAFF. CDR3 bases: TGTGCCAGCAGCTTCATTGGGGCCCCGGGCACTGAAGCTTTCTTT.

The gene calls are TRBV9 and TRBJ2-1; D might be TRBD2 (5 bases). Germline values: CDR1 SGDLS, CDR2 YYNGEE. V was trimmed by 0 bases and J by 3 bases, leaving 16 bases between them. The CDR3 is 17 amino acids. The CDR3 sequence is CASSVVGLAGRYNEQFF. The CDR3 bases are TGTGCCAGCAGCGTAGTAGGGCTAGCCGGGCGCTACAATGAGCAGTTCTTC.

The chain has TRBV9 and TRBJ2-2; 13 bases are shared with TRBD2. The CDR3 consists of 16 residues. Trimming took 3 bases from V and 4 from J; bases not matched to a gene: 3. In germline, CDR1 is SGDLS, CDR2 YYNGEE. Written as DNA, the CDR3 is TGTGCCAGCAGCGCCCGGACTAGCGGGAGCACCGGGGAGCTGTTTTTT. It translates to CASSARTSGSTGELFF.

The chain carries TRBV2 and TRBJ2-1; D is uncertain. The CDR3 totals 16 residues. The V end was cut by 3 bases, the J end by 0 bases, with 12 bases between. The germline V gene encodes CDR1 SNHLY and CDR2 FYNNEI. This chain's CDR3 is CASSDSLTSSYNEQFF. The CDR3 DNA follows: TGTGCCAGCAGTGATTCTTTGACGAGCTCCTACAATGAGCAGTTCTTC.

The rearrangement joins TRBV7-2 to TRBJ2-1; either TRBD1 or TRBD2 may fit D (5 bases each). Deletions cut 3 bases from V and 10 bases from J, with 16 bases between. Germline values: CDR1 SGHTA, CDR2 FQGNSA. The CDR3 spans 14 residues. The chain's CDR3 is CASSFAGLGEEQFF. The DNA for the CDR3 is TGTGCCAGCAGCTTCGCCGGATTAGGGGAGGAGCAGTTCTTC.

The rearrangement links TRBV30 to TRBJ1-1, with TRBD1 identical over 9 bases. The germline CDR1 and CDR2 sequences are GTSNPN and SVGIG (reference sequence). The CDR3 length is 12 residues. Germline trimming cut 8 bases from V and 5 bases from J; bases unmatched to any gene: 6. In DNA, the CDR3 is TGTGCCGGGGGACAGGGCAAGACTGAAGCTTTCTTT. Its protein is CAGGQGKTEAFF.

The chain's CDR3 is CASSPGQGLNQPQHF. The CDR3 DNA is TGTGCCAGCAGTCCCGGACAGGGGCTGAATCAGCCCCAGCATTTT. The chain couples TRBV28 to TRBJ1-5, with 9 nucleotides matching TRBD1. CDR1 is MDHEN and CDR2 is SYDVKM in the germline V gene. The CDR3 length is 15 residues. Trimming cost V 5 bases and J 4 bases; bases outside gene matches: 6.

The genes are TRBV28 and TRBJ1-5, with a weak D call TRBD1 (6 bases). The CDR3 is 15 amino acids. Germline loops: CDR1 MDHEN, CDR2 SYDVKM. V was cut by 7 bases and J by 4 bases, with 17 bases left in between. As DNA, the CDR3 is TGTGCCAGCATTCTCCAGAGCAGGGGAAATCAGCCCCAGCATTTT. Residues: CASILQSRGNQPQHF.

This chain connects TRBV9 to TRBJ2-7; D might be TRBD2 (5 bases). The CDR3 consists of 14 residues. With 3 bases removed from V and 5 bases from J, the gap between germline ends came to 15 bases. Germline lookup yields CDR1 SGDLS and CDR2 YYNGEE. CDR3 protein: CASSARTRGDEQYF. CDR3 coding DNA: TGTGCCAGCAGCGCCCGAACTAGAGGCGACGAGCAGTACTTC.

V usage is TRBV6-2 or TRBV6-3 and J usage is TRBJ2-1; the D gene is possibly TRBD2 (7 bases). Germline V CDR1 and CDR2: MNHEY, SVGEGT. V was trimmed by 2 bases and J by 5 bases, leaving 19 bases between them. This CDR3 comprises 17 residues. The CDR3 reads CASSYRVGAGDNNEQFF. The CDR3, as DNA: TGTGCCAGCAGTTACCGAGTGGGGGCGGGAGATAACAATGAGCAGTTCTTC.

The rearrangement links TRBV7-6 to TRBJ1-4; D unresolved. Per the germline V gene, CDR1 is SGHVS and CDR2 is FNYEAQ. V gave up 8 bases and J gave up 0 bases, with 4 bases separating them. CDR3 length equals 12 residues. Here the CDR3 DNA reads TGTGCCAGCGGGGCAACTAATGAAAAACTGTTTTTT. This sequence encodes CASGATNEKLFF.

The CDR3 sequence is CASSSKSTDTQYF. CDR3 nucleotide sequence: TGTGCCAGCAGTTCGAAGAGCACAGATACGCAGTATTTT. The chain combines TRBV6-5 with TRBJ2-3; D is undetermined. The CDR3 is 13 residues long. The ends were cut back, 4 bases at V and 0 bases at J, with 5 bases in the middle. In germline, CDR1 is MNHEY, CDR2 SVGAGI.

The chain is built from TRBV27 and TRBJ1-5; D possibly corresponds to TRBD1 (6 bases). Germline CDR1 MNHEY, CDR2 SMNVEV (reference sequence). Trimming removed 5 bases at V and 3 bases at J, with 11 bases between. The CDR3 is 14 residues long. CDR3 sequence: CASSLTGNNQPQHF. In DNA, the CDR3 is TGTGCCAGCAGTCTTACAGGGAACAATCAGCCCCAGCATTTT.

The chain links TRBV7-2 to TRBJ2-2; the match to TRBD1 covers 8 bases. CDR1 and CDR2 (germline): SGHTA, FQGNSA. With V trimmed by 5 bases and J by 6 bases, 11 bases remained unmatched. The CDR3 has 16 residues. CDR3: CASSRWAGGVAGELFF. CDR3 DNA: TGTGCCAGCAGCCGGTGGGCAGGGGGCGTCGCCGGGGAGCTGTTTTTT.

V gene TRBV19 combines with J gene TRBJ2-3; possibly TRBD2 for D (6 bases). Trimming pared 7 bases from V and 3 bases from J, leaving 11 bases between. The length of the CDR3 is 13 residues. Germline V CDR1 and CDR2: LNHDA, SQIVND (reference sequence). The CDR3: CASNTGRTDTQYF. CDR3 sequence (DNA): TGTGCCAGTAATACCGGGAGAACAGATACGCAGTATTTT.

V is TRBV7-6 and J is TRBJ2-5; D tentatively reads TRBD1 or TRBD2 (5 bases each). Per germline, CDR1 SGHVS and CDR2 FNYEAQ. The length of the CDR3 is 14 residues. V lost 3 bases, J lost 4 bases, and 12 bases lay in between. The CDR3 DNA follows: TGTGCCAGCAGCTTCGAGAGGGGCCTAGAGACCCAGTACTTC. Protein sequence: CASSFERGLETQYF.

The V gene is TRBV3-1 (or the pseudogene TRBV3-2), the J gene TRBJ2-1; TRBD1 agrees at 7 bases. CDR3 length: 15 amino acids. Trimming at V came to 5 bases and at J to 4 bases, leaving 8 bases not matched to a gene. Germline V gene data show CDR1 as LGHDT and CDR2 as YNNKEL (reference sequence). The CDR3 bases are TGTGCCAGCAGCTCACGGGACAGAGATTACAATGAGCAGTTCTTC. As protein: CASSSRDRDYNEQFF.

The chain joins TRBV5-4 to TRBJ2-5, with D maybe TRBD1 (7 bases). Trimming pared 4 bases from V and 1 base from J, leaving 17 bases between. The germline V gene has CDR1 SGHNT and CDR2 YYREEE (reference sequence). The CDR3 loop spans 16 amino acids. In DNA form, the CDR3 reads TGTGCCAGCAGCCATGGAGGGACAGCTGTCCAAGAGACCCAGTACTTC. Amino acids: CASSHGGTAVQETQYF.

The rearrangement links TRBV2 to TRBJ2-4; TRBD1 aligns across 11 bases. The length of the CDR3 is 16 residues. Germline-derived CDR1 and CDR2 are SNHLY and FYNNEI. Unmatched junction bases numbered 9, after V lost 8 bases and J lost 3 bases. Written as DNA, the CDR3 is TGTGCCAGCGGGAGAGGACAGGGGGCCGTCAAAAACATTCAGTACTTC. Amino acid sequence: CASGRGQGAVKNIQYF.

The V and J genes are TRBV9 and TRBJ2-3, with D possibly matching TRBD2 (6 bases). The CDR3 totals 16 residues. Germline assignment: CDR1 SGDLS and CDR2 YYNGEE. Between the trimmed V and J ends, which lost 1 base and 0 bases, there was a span of 12 bases. In DNA form, the CDR3 reads TGTGCCAGCAGCGTATTAGCGGCTTCTAGCACAGATACGCAGTATTTT. Translated, it gives CASSVLAASSTDTQYF.

The chain recombines TRBV4-3 with TRBJ2-5; no definite D call. Trimming took 1 base from V and 7 from J, leaving 19 bases between them. The CDR3 covers 16 residues. Germline CDR1 reads LGHNA; CDR2 reads YSLEER. The CDR3 DNA reads TGCGCCAGCAGCCAAGGGTGGGTGGTGGACCCAGGGACCCAGTACTTC. As protein: CASSQGWVVDPGTQYF.

The chain couples TRBV27 to TRBJ2-3; no definite D call. CDR1 and CDR2 (germline): MNHEY, SMNVEV (reference sequence). Trimming removed 5 bases at V and 9 bases at J, with 12 bases between. CDR3 length: 12 amino acids. Written as DNA, the CDR3 is TGTGCCAGCAGTCCCACAAGTGTCACGCAGTATTTT. Protein product: CASSPTSVTQYF.

This clone was detected a few times. The V gene is TRBV5-4, the J gene TRBJ1-2, with 9 nucleotides matching TRBD1. The CDR3 has 13 amino acids. V lost 5 bases, J lost 3 bases, and 2 bases stayed unmatched. In germline, CDR1 is SGHNT, CDR2 YYREEE (reference sequence). CDR3 sequence: CASSRDRDYGYTF. CDR3 coding DNA: TGTGCCAGCAGTAGGGACAGGGACTATGGCTACACCTTC.

The V gene is TRBV4-1, the J gene TRBJ1-2; 8 bases are shared with TRBD1. With V trimmed by 3 bases and J by 8 bases, 11 bases remained unmatched. The germline gives CDR1 MGHRA, CDR2 YSYEKL. CDR3 length equals 15 residues. The DNA of the CDR3 is TGCGCCAGCAGCCAGCCGGACAGGGACCTTGGAGGCTACACCTTC. It is translated as CASSQPDRDLGGYTF.

The rearrangement joins TRBV4-1 to TRBJ2-3; 7 bases agree with TRBD1. This CDR3 is built from 19 residues. Trimming took 3 bases from V and 0 from J; bases not matched to a gene: 15. The V gene's germline CDR1 is MGHRA and CDR2 YSYEKL. The CDR3 loop is CASSHGRGRGYPSTDTQYF. DNA for the CDR3: TGCGCCAGCAGCCACGGAAGGGGGCGAGGGTATCCTAGCACAGATACGCAGTATTTT.

Details on this clone: At the DNA level, this CDR3 is encoded by other sequences in the same sample as well. V and J are TRBV5-1 and TRBJ1-4, with 8 bases aligning to TRBD1. With V trimmed by 0 bases and J by 8 bases, 6 bases remained unmatched. Germline V CDR1 and CDR2: SGHRS, YFSETQ. CDR3 length: 15 residues. The CDR3 sequence is CASSLAGQGGEKLFF. The DNA for the CDR3 is TGCGCCAGCAGCTTGGCCGGACAGGGAGGAGAAAAACTGTTTTTT. Complete variable domain (other parts from reference TRBV5-1 and TRBJ1-4): KAGVTQTPRYLIKTRGQQVTLSCSPISGHRSVSWYQQTPGQGLQFLFEYFSETQRNKGNFPGRFSGRQFSNSRSEMNVSTLELGDSALYLCASSLAGQGGEKLFFGSGTQLSVL.